These T cell receptor beta chains were read from a single sample in a study of T cell changes during pregnancy in multiple sclerosis. Repertoires were generated with immunoSEQ multiplex PCR, while TCRdb's copy carries only in-frame clones and drops some. The top ten clones hold about 1.6% of a sample with about 110,000 clones, roughly nine tenths of them seen once. Sequencing used peripheral blood, obtained before pregnancy. The receptors derive from a female donor with multiple sclerosis, enrolled in a pregnancy study. Both conserved end residues are part of each CDR3. D genes are given only for firm matches. Clone size is shown for a subset of rows, as once, few, many or a class of expanded clone.

NA	NA	TRBV5-6	TRBJ2-7	CASSFGRGLGEQYF	TGTGCCAGCAGCTTTGGCAGGGGTTTGGGCGAGCAGTACTTC
TRBD1	once	TRBV10-3	TRBJ1-5	CAISRGQGDQPQHF	TGTGCCATCAGTCGCGGACAGGGAGATCAGCCCCAGCATTTT
TRBD2	NA	TRBV9	TRBJ2-2	CASSPTISGPLPGELFF	TGTGCCAGCAGCCCCACCATTAGCGGGCCCTTGCCCGGGGAGCTGTTTTTT
NA	few	TRBV19	TRBJ2-2	CASSKTERTNTGELFF	TGTGCCAGTAGTAAGACAGAAAGAACGAACACCGGGGAGCTGTTTTTT
NA	NA	TRBV20-1	TRBJ2-3	CSARESDTQYF	TGCAGTGCTAGAGAATCGGATACGCAGTATTTT
TRBD1	NA	TRBV4-1	TRBJ1-1	CASSLGQSEAFF	TGCGCCAGCAGCCTGGGACAGTCTGAAGCTTTCTTT
NA	once	TRBV5-8	TRBJ2-1	CASSLSPEQFF	TGTGCCAGCAGCCTCAGTCCGGAGCAGTTCTTC
NA	once	TRBV21-1	TRBJ1-3	CASSKARSGRLLSGNTIYF	TGTGCCAGCAGCAAAGCGCGGTCAGGGAGGTTACTCTCTGGAAACACCATATATTTT
TRBD2	once	TRBV30	TRBJ2-1	CAGDSGRSYNEQFF	TGTGCCGGGGATAGCGGGAGGTCTTACAATGAGCAGTTCTTC
TRBD2	once	TRBV5-1	TRBJ2-5	CASSLGSGGGQETQYF	TGCGCCAGCAGCTTGGGGAGCGGGGGAGGCCAAGAGACCCAGTACTTC
TRBD2	NA	TRBV30	TRBJ2-1	CAWSGPSAGIDNEQFF	TGTGCCTGGAGTGGACCCTCAGCGGGGATTGACAATGAGCAGTTCTTC
TRBD1	NA	TRBV29-1	TRBJ1-1	CSAHRGVGTEAFF	TGCAGCGCCCACAGGGGTGTAGGCACTGAAGCTTTCTTT
TRBD1	few	TRBV19	TRBJ1-1	CASKEAGTGAFTEAFF	TGTGCCAGTAAGGAAGCCGGGACAGGGGCTTTTACTGAAGCTTTCTTT
TRBD1	NA	TRBV7-9	TRBJ1-2	CASSLGQGVGYGYTF	TGTGCCAGCAGCTTAGGACAGGGAGTTGGGTATGGCTACACCTTC
NA	NA	TRBV14	TRBJ2-3	CASSQDRRTGAASGRGSTDTQYF	TGTGCCAGCAGCCAAGATCGTAGGACAGGGGCGGCTAGCGGGAGAGGAAGCACAGATACGCAGTATTTT
NA	NA	TRBV2	TRBJ1-2	CASSVRRYYGYTF	TGTGCCAGCAGTGTACGGCGGTACTATGGCTACACCTTC